Following are 25 T cell receptor beta chains from one sample sequenced in a study of PD-1 blockade in classical Hodgkin lymphoma (TCRdb year 2020). According to the study, the label for this sample's time point signals: cycle 4 day 1 (C4D1), after 5 to 7 weeks of nivolumab. Relapse after autologous stem cell transplantation had occurred in all trial patients, and cohorts A, B and C were distinguished by prior brentuximab vedotin exposure. CD4+ T cells were purified from thawed PBMCs by magnetic negative selection with a Miltenyi CD4+ T cell isolation kit. Library prep was done by the immunoSEQ multiplex PCR assay. The table comes from immuneACCESS by way of TCRdb, which keeps in-frame sequences with V and J called. Part of the clones is missing from these tables; in studies checked, under half for an unresolved V gene and the rest for unknown reasons. Here the sample has about 30,000 clones; about 88% occur a single time. Jointly, the top ten make up roughly 0.43% of the sample.

This specimen consisted of CD4+ T cells from blood, obtained before the fourth cycle of nivolumab. The source of these receptors is a human donor with classical Hodgkin lymphoma.

This clone was detected only a few times. V is TRBV18 and J is TRBJ1-6; D is possibly TRBD1 (6 bases). CDR3 length: 15 amino acids. CDR1 is KGHSH and CDR2 is LQKENI in the germline V gene. Trimming left V 2 bases short and J 5 bases short, with 10 bases between. The CDR3 here is CASSPSGDDNSPLHF. CDR3 nucleotides: TGTGCCAGCTCACCATCAGGGGACGATAATTCACCCCTCCACTTT.

CDR3 DNA sequence: TGTGCCACCCGACGCCCTAGCGGGAATGTCGAGCAGTACTTC. It codes for CATRRPSGNVEQYF. The chain has TRBV6-5 and TRBJ2-7; TRBD2 matches 9 bases. J was trimmed by 6 bases and V by 10 bases; bases with no gene match: 13. This CDR3 region has 14 residues. Germline V CDR1 and CDR2: MNHEY, SVGAGI.

The CDR3 sequence: CASTDPGTGQPQHF. The CDR3 DNA reads TGTGCCAGCACCGACCCGGGGACGGGACAGCCCCAGCATTTT. V usage is TRBV6-1 and J usage is TRBJ1-5; D may be TRBD1 (5 bases). Germline assignment: CDR1 MNHNS and CDR2 SASEGT. This CDR3 comprises 14 residues. With 7 bases removed from V and 7 bases from J, the gap between germline ends came to 17 bases.

The chain couples TRBV30 to TRBJ2-1; D remains unclear. Germline V gene data show CDR1 as GTSNPN and CDR2 as SVGIG (reference sequence). Trimming stripped 1 base from V and 0 bases from J, with 7 bases between. This CDR3 comprises 14 residues. CDR3 sequence: CAWSGLSSYNEQFF. The CDR3 region has the DNA TGTGCCTGGAGTGGCCTGAGCTCCTACAATGAGCAGTTCTTC. Complete variable domain (other parts from reference TRBV30 and TRBJ2-1): SQTIHQWPATLVQPVGSPLSLECTVEGTSNPNLYWYRQAAGRGLQLLFYSVGIGQISSEVPQNLSASRPQDRQFILSSKKLLLSDSGFYLCAWSGLSSYNEQFFGPGTRLTVL.

The gene calls are TRBV10-2 and TRBJ2-7; 13 bases agree with TRBD2. Germline trimming cut 1 base from V and 1 base from J; bases unmatched to any gene: 7. Germline-derived CDR1 and CDR2 are WSHSY and SAAADI. This CDR3 contains 18 residues. CDR3 coding DNA: TGCGCCAGCAGTGAGTTCGTCTGGACTAGCGGGGGTTCCTACGAGCAGTACTTC. It yields the protein CASSEFVWTSGGSYEQYF.

The rearrangement joins TRBV6-5 to TRBJ2-7; 10 bases map to TRBD1. Germline V gene lookup returns CDR1 MNHEY and CDR2 SVGAGI. J gave up 6 bases and V 2 bases, and 7 bases lay outside the gene matches. The CDR3 length is 15 residues. The CDR3 is CASSYRTGGKGEQYF. The CDR3 coding sequence is TGTGCCAGCAGTTACCGGACAGGGGGAAAGGGCGAGCAGTACTTC.

V is TRBV10-3 and J is TRBJ1-1, with D possibly TRBD1 on 6 matching bases. Germline assignment: CDR1 ENHRY and CDR2 SYGVKD. The CDR3 is 12 residues long. The germline V and J ends were trimmed by 5 bases and 4 bases, with 8 bases remaining between them. In DNA form, the CDR3 reads TGTGCCATCAGTAACAGGGTCACTGAAGCTTTCTTT. Protein sequence: CAISNRVTEAFF.

This chain links TRBV6-1 with TRBJ1-2, with TRBD1 identical over 9 bases. Unmatched junction bases numbered 5, after V lost 3 bases and J lost 3 bases. The length of the CDR3 is 15 residues. Germline loops: CDR1 MNHNS, CDR2 SASEGT. The CDR3 DNA sequence: TGTGCCAGCAGTGATCACAGGGGGCTATACTATGGCTACACCTTC. This codes for CASSDHRGLYYGYTF.

The chain carries TRBV6-1 and TRBJ2-2; a possible D gene is TRBD1 (6 bases). The germline V gene encodes CDR1 MNHNS and CDR2 SASEGT. This CDR3 is built from 14 residues. Trimming left V 7 bases short and J 2 bases short, with 11 bases between. The CDR3: CASIQGSNTGELFF. CDR3 nucleotide sequence: TGTGCCAGCATTCAGGGGAGCAACACCGGGGAGCTGTTTTTT.

The V gene is TRBV4-1, the J gene TRBJ1-2, with 7 bases identical to TRBD1. Trimming at V came to 6 bases and at J to 4 bases, leaving 5 bases not matched to a gene. Per the germline V gene, CDR1 is MGHRA and CDR2 is YSYEKL. This CDR3 spans 13 amino acids. The CDR3: CASSGGQAYGYTF. The CDR3 nucleotides are TGCGCCAGCAGTGGCGGACAGGCCTATGGCTACACCTTC.

The J gene is TRBJ1-2, the V gene TRBV19, with 9 bases that match TRBD1. J lost 3 bases, V lost 6 bases, and 8 bases had no gene match. Germline V lookup: CDR1 LNHDA, CDR2 SQIVND (reference sequence). The CDR3 consists of 15 residues. The CDR3 nucleotides are TGTGCCAGTAGCCACAGACAGGGGGGGGACTATGGCTACACCTTC. Its protein product is CASSHRQGGDYGYTF.

The chain recombines TRBV6-5 with TRBJ1-1; 7 bases align to TRBD1. Germline V gives CDR1 MNHEY, CDR2 SVGAGI. The length of the CDR3 is 14 residues. V lost 8 bases, J lost 1 base, and 7 bases stayed unmatched. CDR3 amino acids: CASCRTGPNTEAFF. The CDR3 DNA sequence: TGTGCCAGCTGTCGGACAGGACCGAACACTGAAGCTTTCTTT.

The rearrangement links TRBV29-1 to TRBJ2-3; 13 nucleotides align to TRBD2. The CDR3 totals 14 residues. V trimming: 6 bases; J trimming: 5 bases; junction bases outside the gene matches: 5. Per the germline V gene, CDR1 is SQVTM and CDR2 is ANQGSEA. CDR3 protein: CSVAGTSGKDTQYF. The DNA of the CDR3 is TGCAGCGTAGCCGGGACTAGCGGGAAAGATACGCAGTATTTT.

The CDR3 sequence: CASSTHRVASHGYTF. CDR3 nucleotides: TGTGCCAGCAGCACTCACAGGGTCGCCTCTCATGGCTACACCTTC. V and J are TRBV7-9 and TRBJ1-2, with D possibly TRBD1 on 6 matching bases. The germline V and J ends were trimmed by 5 bases and 6 bases, with 19 bases remaining between them. Germline V gene data show CDR1 as SEHNR and CDR2 as FQNEAQ (reference sequence). The CDR3 has 15 residues.

This sequence joins TRBV19 and TRBJ1-4; D uncertain. The CDR3 is 15 residues long. Per germline, CDR1 LNHDA and CDR2 SQIVND (reference sequence). Between the trimmed V and J ends, which lost 1 base and 2 bases, there was a span of 8 bases. CDR3 sequence: CASSIGERTNEKLFF. In DNA, the CDR3 is TGTGCCAGTAGTATAGGGGAACGGACTAATGAAAAACTGTTTTTT.

The rearrangement links TRBV11-2 to TRBJ2-2; D might be TRBD2 (7 bases). The CDR3 consists of 18 residues. Trimming cost V 0 bases and J 1 base, with 15 bases left between them. Germline V gives CDR1 SGHAT, CDR2 FQNNGV. The CDR3 here is CASSLDRGRERNTGELFF. CDR3 sequence (DNA): TGTGCCAGCAGCTTAGATCGGGGGCGGGAGAGGAACACCGGGGAGCTGTTTTTT.

The chain employs TRBV28 and TRBJ1-3; D might be TRBD1 (5 bases). Trimming left V 6 bases short and J 0 bases short, with 15 bases between. The V gene's germline CDR1 is MDHEN and CDR2 SYDVKM. This CDR3 comprises 16 residues. CDR3 in DNA: TGTGCCAGCAGGCCGCCGGGACGTTACTCTGGAAACACCATATATTTT. It encodes CASRPPGRYSGNTIYF.

This chain uses TRBV27 with TRBJ2-2; TRBD2 aligns across 7 bases. This CDR3 has 16 amino acids. The J segment lost 0 bases and the V segment lost 6 bases, leaving 7 bases of the junction unmatched. Germline CDR1 and CDR2: MNHEY and SMNVEV (reference sequence). The CDR3 region has the DNA TGTGCCAGCAGCCCGGGAGGACGCGCGAACACCGGGGAGCTGTTTTTT. It yields the protein CASSPGGRANTGELFF.

The chain recombines TRBV2 with TRBJ2-1; a possible D gene is TRBD2 (6 bases). The V gene's germline CDR1 is SNHLY and CDR2 FYNNEI. The germline V and J ends were trimmed by 5 bases and 13 bases, with 15 bases remaining between them. CDR3 length equals 12 residues. CDR3 in amino acids: CASSHPGTAQFF. Written as DNA, the CDR3 is TGTGCCAGCAGTCATCCCGGGACTGCACAGTTCTTC.

The rearrangement links TRBV7-9 to TRBJ2-1, with TRBD2 as a possible D gene (6 bases). The V gene lost 8 bases and the J gene lost 1 base, with 12 bases spanning the gap. The CDR3 covers 14 residues. From germline, CDR1 is SEHNR and CDR2 FQNEAQ (reference sequence). The CDR3 DNA is TGTGCCAGCGTCCGGGAGCCTTCCTACAATGAGCAGTTCTTC. Translated: CASVREPSYNEQFF.

CDR3 bases: TGTGCCAGCAGTTGGGACAGGCCGAACACTGAAGCTTTCTTT. This codes for CASSWDRPNTEAFF. This sequence joins TRBV6-6 and TRBJ1-1; 8 bases are shared with TRBD1. V was pared by 4 bases and J by 1 base, with 2 bases of the junction left unmatched. The CDR3 length is 14 residues. Germline loops: CDR1 MNHNY, CDR2 SVGAGI (reference sequence).

This chain joins TRBV5-4 and TRBJ2-7; 13 nucleotides align to TRBD2. Germline V CDR1 and CDR2: SGHNT, YYREEE (reference sequence). This CDR3 region has 16 residues. V trimming: 4 bases; J trimming: 2 bases; junction bases outside the gene matches: 6. The CDR3 reads CASSAQTSGRPYEQYF. CDR3 in DNA: TGTGCCAGCAGCGCGCAGACTAGCGGGAGGCCCTACGAGCAGTACTTC. The full variable domain, completed using reference TRBV5-4 and TRBJ2-7, is ETGVTQSPTHLIKTRGQQVTLRCSSQSGHNTVSWYQQALGQGPQFIFQYYREEENGRGNFPPRFSGLQFPNYSSELNVNALELDDSALYLCASSAQTSGRPYEQYFGPGTRLTVT.

This clone has a single count. This chain connects TRBV7-9 to TRBJ2-1; possible D gene TRBD1, 5 bases. Germline CDR1 and CDR2: SEHNR and FQNEAQ (reference sequence). The V end lost 1 base, the J end lost 9 bases, and 13 bases lay between the germline ends. The CDR3 is 14 residues long. The CDR3 here is CASSLETEASEQFF. The CDR3 nucleotides are TGTGCCAGCAGCTTAGAGACAGAGGCCTCTGAGCAGTTCTTC.

This rearrangement joins TRBV28 to TRBJ2-7; D is perhaps TRBD1 (5 bases). V lost 5 bases to trimming and J lost 4 bases, with 18 bases between them. CDR3 size: 15 residues. CDR1 is MDHEN, CDR2 SYDVKM, per germline. The CDR3 loop is CASSKIGAGRYEQYF. The CDR3, as DNA: TGTGCCAGCAGTAAAATAGGGGCCGGAAGATACGAGCAGTACTTC.

This chain connects TRBV2 to TRBJ2-1; D may be TRBD2 (7 bases). Germline V gives CDR1 SNHLY, CDR2 FYNNEI. There are 12 residues in the CDR3. V lost 2 bases to trimming and J lost 15 bases, with 14 bases between them. The CDR3 here is CASSESAGALFF. CDR3 in DNA: TGTGCCAGCAGTGAATCGGCGGGGGCCCTGTTCTTC.